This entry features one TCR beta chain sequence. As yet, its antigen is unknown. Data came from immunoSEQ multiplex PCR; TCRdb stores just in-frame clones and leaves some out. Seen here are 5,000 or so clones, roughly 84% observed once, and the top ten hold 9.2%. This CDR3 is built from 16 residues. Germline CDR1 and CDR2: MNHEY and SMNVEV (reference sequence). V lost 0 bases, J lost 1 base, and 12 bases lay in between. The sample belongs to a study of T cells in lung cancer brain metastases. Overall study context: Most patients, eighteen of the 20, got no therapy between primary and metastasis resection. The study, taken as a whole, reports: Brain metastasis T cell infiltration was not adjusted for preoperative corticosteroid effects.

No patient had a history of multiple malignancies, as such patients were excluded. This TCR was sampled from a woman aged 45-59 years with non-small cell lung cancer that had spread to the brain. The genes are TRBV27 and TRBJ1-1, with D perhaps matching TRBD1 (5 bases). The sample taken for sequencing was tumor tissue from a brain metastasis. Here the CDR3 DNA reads TGTGCCAGCAGTTTATCGGTGTGGCAGGGGAACACTGAAGCTTTCTTT. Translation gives CASSLSVWQGNTEAFF.